The 13 T cell receptor beta chains below were found in one sample sequenced in a study of response to subunit inactivated influenza vaccine. Using its own MiXCR run on the RT-PCR reads, TCRdb lists one record per CDR3 protein. The sample has about 160,000 distinct CDR3 sequences, 9.5% to 13% seen once. Specimen: non-naive T cells sorted from PBMCs, collected roughly 47 days after vaccination. The receptors stem from a man aged 50-59 years who received an inactivated influenza vaccine.

This clonotype was picked up many times. The chain carries TRBV7-2 and TRBJ2-5, with D possibly being TRBD2 (6 bases). There are 15 residues in the CDR3. CDR1 and CDR2 from the germline V gene are SGHTA and FQGNSA. Trimming cost V 0 bases and J 5 bases, with 13 bases left between them. CDR3 DNA sequence: TGTGCCAGCAGCTTAGCGAGTAGTCGGGGGGAGACCCAGTACTTC. It translates to CASSLASSRGETQYF.

This clonotype showed up just once. This CDR3 fails to terminate in the conserved phenylalanine or tryptophan, so it likely reflects a read error. V usage is TRBV28 and J usage is TRBJ1-4; TRBD1 is a possible D gene (5 bases). The CDR3 runs to 15 residues. Trimming left V 2 bases short and J 4 bases short, with 11 bases between. CDR1 is MDHEN and CDR2 is SYDVKM in the germline V gene. CDR3 loop: CASSLEDKRNEKLFL. CDR3 bases: TGTGCCAGCAGTTTAGAGGACAAACGTAATGAAAAACTGTTTCTT.

This clonotype was seen a handful of times. The chain joins TRBV9 to TRBJ2-7; possibly TRBD2 for D (5 bases). The CDR3 runs 14 residues. V was shortened by 4 bases and J by 3 bases, with 14 bases between the two germline ends. Germline lookup yields CDR1 SGDLS and CDR2 YYNGEE. The CDR3 protein is CASSRPGSDYEQYF. DNA for the CDR3: TGTGCCAGCAGCAGACCGGGGTCCGACTACGAGCAGTACTTC.

This CDR3 is CARSPPGLYEQYF. Written as DNA, the CDR3 is TGTGCCAGGTCACCGCCGGGACTGTACGAGCAGTACTTC. The chain carries TRBV12-3 or TRBV12-4 and TRBJ2-7, with TRBD2 as a possible D gene (6 bases). This CDR3 region has 13 residues. Deletions cut 9 bases from V and 4 bases from J, with 16 bases between.

This clonotype was seen a few times. The genes are TRBV11-2 and TRBJ2-7, with 8 bases that match TRBD1. The germline CDR1 and CDR2 sequences are SGHAT and FQNNGV. Germline trimming cut 1 base from V and 4 bases from J; bases unmatched to any gene: 3. The CDR3 totals 14 residues. Here the CDR3 reads CASSLAGQAYEQYF. The CDR3 DNA sequence: TGTGCCAGCAGCTTAGCGGGACAGGCGTACGAGCAGTACTTC.

V usage is TRBV25-1 and J usage is TRBJ2-2; 7 nucleotides agree with TRBD2. This CDR3 has 17 amino acids. Trimming took 1 base from V and 0 from J; bases not matched to a gene: 5. The V gene's germline CDR1 is MGHDK and CDR2 SYGVNS. In nucleotides, the CDR3 is TGTGCCAGCAGTGAATTCGGGGGGATGTCGAACACCGGGGAGCTGTTTTTT. Protein product: CASSEFGGMSNTGELFF.

The CDR3 spells CASRNIQGGNTGELFF. The CDR3 DNA reads as TGTGCCAGCAGGAACATACAGGGGGGGAACACCGGGGAGCTGTTTTTT. J is TRBJ2-2 and V is TRBV5-6; 8 bases line up with TRBD1. V gave up 5 bases and J gave up 1 base; unmatched junction bases: 7. The CDR3 totals 16 residues. Germline values: CDR1 SGHDT, CDR2 YYEEEE.

The table lists this clonotype with a few counts. Here the CDR3 DNA reads TGTGCCAGCAGCTTAGCGCGATGGGACTATGGCTACACCTTC. It specifies CASSLARWDYGYTF. The chain combines TRBV7-2 with TRBJ1-2; unclear D gene. CDR3 length: 14 residues. Trimming took 0 bases from V and 3 from J, leaving 8 bases between them. The germline gives CDR1 SGHTA, CDR2 FQGNSA.

This clonotype turned up a few times. The gene calls are TRBV7-2 and TRBJ2-3; 7 positions match TRBD2. From germline, CDR1 is SGHTA and CDR2 FQGNSA. The length of the CDR3 is 16 residues. V was pared by 3 bases and J by 2 bases, with 8 bases of the junction left unmatched. For the CDR3, the DNA is TGTGCCAGCAGCTTGGGAGGCGGGAGACTCACAGATACGCAGTATTTT. Protein: CASSLGGGRLTDTQYF.

Many counts were recorded for this clonotype. This sequence joins TRBV5-1 and TRBJ2-1, with D perhaps TRBD1 (6 bases). The germline V gene has CDR1 SGHRS and CDR2 YFSETQ. The CDR3 length is 15 residues. V shed 3 bases and J shed 0 bases, with 10 bases lying between them. CDR3 protein: CASSYSGDSYNEQFF. The CDR3 DNA follows: TGCGCCAGCAGCTACTCAGGGGACTCCTACAATGAGCAGTTCTTC.

Written as DNA, the CDR3 is TGTGCCAGCAGCCATCCTCCGGGACAGAACACTGAAGCTTTCTTT. Translated, it gives CASSHPPGQNTEAFF. V is TRBV4-2 and J is TRBJ1-1, with D perhaps TRBD1 (6 bases). CDR1 and CDR2 from the germline V gene are LGHNA and YNFKEQ. The CDR3 totals 15 residues. The V end lost 3 bases, the J end lost 1 base, and 12 bases lay between the germline ends.

This rearrangement joins TRBV18 to TRBJ2-7, with TRBD1 matching 9 bases. With 0 bases clipped from V and 1 base from J, the junction kept 4 bases outside the gene matches. The germline V gene has CDR1 KGHSH and CDR2 LQKENI. The CDR3 length is 16 residues. The CDR3 sequence is CASSPPGQGGSYEQYF. The DNA of the CDR3 is TGTGCCAGCTCACCACCGGGACAGGGTGGGTCCTACGAGCAGTACTTC. Together with reference TRBV18 and TRBJ2-7, the CDR3 gives the full variable domain: NAGVMQNPRHLVRRRGQEARLRCSPMKGHSHVYWYRQLPEEGLKFMVYLQKENIIDESGMPKERFSAEFPKEGPSILRIQQVVRGDSAAYFCASSPPGQGGSYEQYFGPGTRLTVT.

This clonotype occurred a few times. The J gene is TRBJ1-6, the V gene TRBV4-2, with a possible D match to TRBD1 (6 bases). The CDR3 loop spans 16 amino acids. CDR1 is LGHNA, CDR2 YNFKEQ, per germline. The V and J ends lost 4 bases and 9 bases respectively, with 19 bases between them. CDR3 sequence reads: CASSPTPGDRASPLHF. DNA for the CDR3: TGTGCCAGCAGCCCTACCCCAGGGGATAGAGCTTCACCCCTCCACTTT.